This T cell receptor beta chain was obtained from a study of beta chain features in type 1 diabetes listed by TCRdb under 2018. Describing the broader study: Patients and healthy donors did not differ in mean age, gender distribution, total cell number or subset yield. A total of some 100,000,000 sorted cells were examined across all samples, and a strong correlation was observed between cell number per subset and RNA yield. In the study, TCRB repertoires of sorted circulating CD4+ T cell subsets from recently diagnosed type 1 diabetes patients were compared with those of matched healthy donors. Whereas all 30 or so donors provided naive and central memory subsets, regulatory and stem cell-like memory subsets were isolated from just 8 patients and about 8 healthy donors. Points the paper makes about the study in general: PCR might favor shorter templates, but patient and control samples were amplified and corrected together, so any skew would affect both groups equally. Fewer insertions and more nucleotide deletions at VDJ recombination sites were observed in patients with type 1 diabetes, implying thymic rearrangement abnormalities. Because cDNA was sequenced instead of genomic DNA, highly expressing activated cells could be over-represented, though the groups showed no difference in activation or CD3 levels. A moderate but significant shortening of TCRB CDR3 length was observed in type 1 diabetes patients in all four CD4+ subsets. Naive, central memory and regulatory TCRB repertoires appeared more similar among patients than among healthy donors. HLA sub-analyses involved small numbers of individuals, so any influence of HLA type on TCRB rearrangement remained unresolved.

Regarding this clone: Which antigen it targets is not known. Per-base quality was not reported, and no clone a single base away is much larger than it.

Each donor gave one peripheral blood draw, approximately 0.11 L on average, collected into heparinised tubes. Using a panel that included CD45RO, CCR7, CD25, CD127, CD95 and CD27, naive, central memory, regulatory and stem cell-like memory CD4+ T cells were sorted on a BD FACSAria II. Purity was above 95% for every sorted population. Right away, PBMCs were isolated by Lymphoprep density gradient centrifugation and were stained directly, with no culture step. So that batch effects would be minimized, each experiment stained and sorted samples in pairs, pairing one healthy donor with one patient. All of the isolated RNA was reverse transcribed with the High Capacity cDNA Reverse Transcription Kit, so expressed TCRB transcripts were sequenced. Deep immunoSEQ sequencing was applied to naive, central memory and regulatory T cell samples, giving an average of about 3.4 million total reads per sample. Sorted cells were lysed in RLT buffer, and RNA was extracted using DNase-treated RNeasy Micro or Mini kits according to cell number. To prevent cross-contamination, every cell subset was processed on its own, while patient and healthy donor samples were processed together. The immunoSEQ multiplex PCR was used to amplify TCRB sequences from cDNA, generating 87-bp fragments that spanned the CDR3 region. Sequencing of the amplicons was done on the Illumina HiSeq platform. The original methods were these. Synthetic template baselines were used to correct PCR bias computationally, reads within Hamming distance 2 were collapsed, and singletons that could not be merged were discarded. Reads were aligned against IMGT to assign V, D and J genes, CDR3 length and insertions or deletions at six rearrangement sites. Clonotype counts were normalized to sorted cell number within each subset before computing true diversity and Gini coefficients with the tcR R package. The overlap coefficient, calculated on TCRB nucleotide sequences, was used to measure repertoire sharing. TCRdb provides this immuneACCESS table in a form limited to in-frame rearrangements. Some clones are lacking; in checked studies, under half of them reflect an unresolved V gene, and why the rest are absent is not known. V and J calls and clone size follow that table, whereas D and trimming were derived from the DNA. The sample contains 200,000 to 300,000 clones, 25% to 30% of them found a single time. About 3.9% of the sample rests with the top ten.

From the germline V gene, CDR1 is SGHTA and CDR2 is FQGNSA. Compared with germline, V lacks 3 bases and J lacks 0 bases; bases without a gene match: 6. The CDR3 numbers 16 residues from cysteine through phenylalanine. Of the read, only the CDR3 DNA is kept; its 48 bases are in frame from base 1. The chain is encoded by TRBV7-2 joined to TRBJ1-2, and 8 bases in between align with TRBD1. The receptor was derived from a man aged 30 to 39 in good health. The material sequenced was central memory CD4+ T cells from blood. The CDR3 protein sequence reads: CASSLQGANPNYGYTF. The nucleotide sequence reads TGTGCCAGCAGCTTGCAGGGGGCGAATCCTAACTATGGCTACACCTTC.